These 7 T cell receptor beta chains share one sample of origin, sequenced in a study of blood T cells in healthy people across ages. A second about 6 to 12 cycle PCR used barcoded and J-beta primers. A single record per CDR3 protein comes from TCRdb applying MiXCR to the 5' RACE reads. The table lists approximately 690,000 distinct CDR3 sequences, approximately 40% of them singletons. Sample: blood. Receptors were obtained from a man older than 75 in good health.

The chain is built from TRBV27 and TRBJ1-5; 8 positions match TRBD1. V was clipped by 5 bases and J by 6 bases; unmatched bases: 6. The germline V gene encodes CDR1 MNHEY and CDR2 SMNVEV (reference sequence). CDR3 size: 14 residues. CDR3 coding DNA: TGTGCCAGCAGTCTACAGGGGGGGCGTCAGCCCCAGCATTTT. Amino acids: CASSLQGGRQPQHF.

V gene TRBV4-2 combines with J gene TRBJ2-5, with 9 nucleotides matching TRBD2. The CDR3 is made up of 15 amino acids. V trimming: 3 bases; J trimming: 5 bases; junction bases outside the gene matches: 7. The germline V gene encodes CDR1 LGHNA and CDR2 YNFKEQ. DNA of the CDR3: TGTGCCAGCAGCCAGTCTAGCGGGGTAACCGAGACCCAGTACTTC. Protein: CASSQSSGVTETQYF.

The chain employs TRBV28 and TRBJ2-1; D is uncertain. The germline V and J ends were trimmed by 5 bases and 0 bases, with 14 bases remaining between them. The CDR3 runs 16 residues. Germline CDR1 MDHEN, CDR2 SYDVKM. For the CDR3, the DNA is TGTGCCAGCAGTCCTCCCAGCCTGAGCTCCTACAATGAGCAGTTCTTC. Translation gives CASSPPSLSSYNEQFF.

The chain carries TRBV12-3 or TRBV12-4 and TRBJ2-1; TRBD2 matches 10 bases. The CDR3 is made up of 16 amino acids. The V and J ends lost 6 bases and 4 bases, in that order; junction bases with no gene match: 9. The CDR3 loop is CASRSERGGLYNEQFF. CDR3 DNA: TGTGCCAGCAGATCCGAGCGGGGGGGCCTGTACAATGAGCAGTTCTTC.

The CDR3 spells CASSPPRGGRSTDTQYF. CDR3 coding DNA: TGTGCCAGCTCACCTCCCCGGGGGGGACGGAGCACAGATACGCAGTATTTT. J is TRBJ2-3 and V is TRBV18, with 8 bases identical to TRBD2. The germline V gene has CDR1 KGHSH and CDR2 LQKENI. V lost 3 bases, J lost 0 bases, and 8 bases stayed unmatched. CDR3 length equals 17 residues.

In its sample, this clonotype was seen once. The genes are TRBV12-3 or TRBV12-4 and TRBJ2-7, with TRBD1 as a possible D gene (6 bases). This CDR3 has 15 residues. V lost 6 bases, J lost 2 bases, and 17 bases lay in between. In DNA, the CDR3 is TGTGCCAGCAGACCAACAGGGCCCGGGGCCTACGAGCAGTACTTC. Translation gives CASRPTGPGAYEQYF.

The chain is built from TRBV6-2 or TRBV6-3 and TRBJ2-4; D gene uncertain. TRBJ2-7 matches the DNA end more closely, so the J call is doubtful. The CDR3 runs 12 residues. Per germline, CDR1 MNHEY and CDR2 SVGEGT. The CDR3, as DNA: TGTGCCAGCAGTCGGTTGAGGAACGAGCAGTACTTC. It specifies CASSRLRNEQYF.